Detailed here is one T cell receptor (beta chain). Using immunoSEQ multiplex PCR, the repertoire was profiled, and TCRdb retains in-frame clones only, with some absent. Of some 80,000 clones in the sample, nearly 98% were seen once. The data were obtained in a study of technical replicates of blood from several donors. Per germline, CDR1 SNHLY and CDR2 FYNNEI. This CDR3 is built from 16 residues. V dropped 0 bases and J dropped 0 bases, with 9 bases sitting between them. This rearrangement joins TRBV2 to TRBJ2-1, with D perhaps TRBD1 (5 bases). This sequence was found in a human donor in good health. Sequencing was carried out using T cells isolated from PBMCs. The CDR3 DNA is TGTGCCAGCAGTGAAGCAGACAGTCCCTCCTACAATGAGCAGTTCTTC. Translated: CASSEADSPSYNEQFF.